Below, 8 T cell receptor beta chains from the same sample are listed, as sequenced in a study of cytomegalovirus exposure and HLA in healthy donors. The PCR was carried out with 60 Vbeta primers and 13 Jbeta primers. Measured with immunoSEQ multiplex PCR; TCRdb has only the in-frame clones, and not every one. Altogether roughly 110,000 clones are present, roughly 87% being singletons, with the ten largest covering less than 3.5%. Sequenced input: PBMCs. The receptors were gathered from a man aged 25 to 45 in good health and CMV-seropositive.

The gene calls are TRBV19 and TRBJ1-6; D not certain. This CDR3 comprises 15 residues. Germline CDR1 and CDR2: LNHDA and SQIVND (reference sequence). The ends were cut back, 3 bases at V and 7 bases at J, with 13 bases in the middle. The chain's CDR3 is CASSMVQFWNSPLHF. The DNA of the CDR3 is TGTGCCAGTAGTATGGTCCAGTTCTGGAATTCACCCCTCCACTTT. The entire variable domain, with the rest obtained from reference TRBV19 and TRBJ1-6, is as follows: DGGITQSPKYLFRKEGQNVTLSCEQNLNHDAMYWYRQDPGQGLRLIYYSQIVNDFQKGDIAEGYSVSREKKESFPLTVTSAQKNPTAFYLCASSMVQFWNSPLHFGNGTRLTVT.

This rearrangement joins TRBV5-1 to TRBJ2-7; the match to TRBD1 covers 7 bases. This CDR3 region has 15 residues. Losses at the gene ends were 9 bases for V and 0 bases for J; bases not matched to a gene: 12. The germline gives CDR1 SGHRS, CDR2 YFSETQ. The CDR3 DNA is TGCGCCAACTCTACCGGGACAGAGAGCTCCTACGAGCAGTACTTC. This sequence encodes CANSTGTESSYEQYF. Variable domain in full (rest from reference TRBV5-1 and TRBJ2-7): KAGVTQTPRYLIKTRGQQVTLSCSPISGHRSVSWYQQTPGQGLQFLFEYFSETQRNKGNFPGRFSGRQFSNSRSEMNVSTLELGDSALYLCANSTGTESSYEQYFGPGTRLTVT.

This chain joins TRBV19 and TRBJ1-1; TRBD1 matches 7 bases. There are 12 residues in the CDR3. The germline V gene encodes CDR1 LNHDA and CDR2 SQIVND (reference sequence). The trim removed 2 bases at V and 7 bases at J, leaving 1 base unmatched. DNA of the CDR3: TGTGCCAGTAGTATAACAGGGGTTGAAGCTTTCTTT. It translates to CASSITGVEAFF. Full variable domain (rest looked up from reference TRBV19 and TRBJ1-1): DGGITQSPKYLFRKEGQNVTLSCEQNLNHDAMYWYRQDPGQGLRLIYYSQIVNDFQKGDIAEGYSVSREKKESFPLTVTSAQKNPTAFYLCASSITGVEAFFGQGTRLTVV.

The chain carries TRBV7-9 and TRBJ1-6; D possibly corresponds to TRBD1 (6 bases). Germline V gene sequence: CDR1 SEHNR, CDR2 FQNEAQ (reference sequence). Trimming removed 4 bases at V and 4 bases at J, with 8 bases between. This CDR3 contains 14 residues. DNA of the CDR3: TGTGCCAGCAGCTCCGGACAGTATAATTCACCCCTCCACTTT. It codes for CASSSGQYNSPLHF.

This rearrangement joins TRBV19 to TRBJ1-5; possibly TRBD1 for D (5 bases). V lost 2 bases to trimming and J lost 0 bases, with 11 bases between them. The CDR3 loop spans 16 amino acids. Per germline, CDR1 LNHDA and CDR2 SQIVND (reference sequence). In DNA, the CDR3 is TGTGCCAGTAGTATAATGTGGGGGGTTAGCAATCAGCCCCAGCATTTT. Protein product: CASSIMWGVSNQPQHF.

J is TRBJ1-1 and V is TRBV18, with a possible D match to TRBD1 (6 bases). CDR1 and CDR2 from the germline V gene are KGHSH and LQKENI. V was trimmed by 2 bases and J by 1 base, leaving 14 bases between them. The CDR3 consists of 16 residues. The CDR3 spells CASSPSTPGQNTEAFF. CDR3 nucleotide sequence: TGTGCCAGCTCACCATCCACCCCGGGACAGAACACTGAAGCTTTCTTT. Full variable domain (outside the CDR3, taken from reference TRBV18 and TRBJ1-1): NAGVMQNPRHLVRRRGQEARLRCSPMKGHSHVYWYRQLPEEGLKFMVYLQKENIIDESGMPKERFSAEFPKEGPSILRIQQVVRGDSAAYFCASSPSTPGQNTEAFFGQGTRLTVV.

This clone was found once. The chain combines TRBV28 with TRBJ1-5; D is uncertain. V was clipped by 3 bases and J by 2 bases, with 8 bases between them. The germline V gene encodes CDR1 MDHEN and CDR2 SYDVKM. The CDR3 extends over 14 amino acids. CDR3: CASSFSTRNQPQHF. For the CDR3, the DNA is TGTGCCAGCAGTTTCTCCACACGCAATCAGCCCCAGCATTTT.

This clone was counted once. The chain couples TRBV5-1 to TRBJ2-2; 7 bases map to TRBD1. The trim removed 4 bases at V and 0 bases at J, leaving 3 bases unmatched. CDR1 and CDR2 (germline): SGHRS, YFSETQ. The CDR3 length is 15 residues. CDR3 nucleotides: TGCGCCAGCAGCCAGGGGACAGCGAACACCGGGGAGCTGTTTTTT. Translation gives CASSQGTANTGELFF.